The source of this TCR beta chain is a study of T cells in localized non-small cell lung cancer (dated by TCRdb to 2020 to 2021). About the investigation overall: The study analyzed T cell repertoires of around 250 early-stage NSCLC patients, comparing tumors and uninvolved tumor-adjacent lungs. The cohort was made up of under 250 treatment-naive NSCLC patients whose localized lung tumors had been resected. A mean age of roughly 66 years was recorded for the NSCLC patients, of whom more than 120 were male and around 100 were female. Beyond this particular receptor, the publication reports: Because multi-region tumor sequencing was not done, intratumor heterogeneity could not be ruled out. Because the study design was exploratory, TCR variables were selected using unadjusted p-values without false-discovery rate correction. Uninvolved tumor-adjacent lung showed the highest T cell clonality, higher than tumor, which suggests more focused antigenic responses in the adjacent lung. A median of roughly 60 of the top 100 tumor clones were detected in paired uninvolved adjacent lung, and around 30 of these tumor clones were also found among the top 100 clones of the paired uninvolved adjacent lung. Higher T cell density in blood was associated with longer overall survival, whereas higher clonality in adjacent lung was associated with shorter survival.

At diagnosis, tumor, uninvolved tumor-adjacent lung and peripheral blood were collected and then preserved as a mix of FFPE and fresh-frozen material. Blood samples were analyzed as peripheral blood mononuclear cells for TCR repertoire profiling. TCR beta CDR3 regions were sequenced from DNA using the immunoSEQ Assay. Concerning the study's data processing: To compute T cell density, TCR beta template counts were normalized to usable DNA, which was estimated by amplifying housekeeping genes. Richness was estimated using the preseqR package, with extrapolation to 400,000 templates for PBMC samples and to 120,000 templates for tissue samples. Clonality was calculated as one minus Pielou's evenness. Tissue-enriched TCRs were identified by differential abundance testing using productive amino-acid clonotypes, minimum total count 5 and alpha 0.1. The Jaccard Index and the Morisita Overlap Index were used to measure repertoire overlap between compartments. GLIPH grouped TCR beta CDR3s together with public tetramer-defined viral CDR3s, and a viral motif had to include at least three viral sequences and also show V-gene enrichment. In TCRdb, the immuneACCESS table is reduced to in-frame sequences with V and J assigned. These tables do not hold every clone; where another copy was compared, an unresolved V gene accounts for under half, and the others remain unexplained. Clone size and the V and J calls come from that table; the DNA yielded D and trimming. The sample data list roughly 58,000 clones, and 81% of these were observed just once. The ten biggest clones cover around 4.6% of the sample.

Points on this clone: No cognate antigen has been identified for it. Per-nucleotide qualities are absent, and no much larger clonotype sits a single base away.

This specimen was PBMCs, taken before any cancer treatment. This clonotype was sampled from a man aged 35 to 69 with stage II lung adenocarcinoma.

The CDR3 here reads CASRNGQVTYNEQFF. The DNA is TGTGCCAGCAGGAACGGACAGGTGACCTACAATGAGCAGTTCTTC. The sequence is built from TRBV6-1 and TRBJ2-1; 7 central bases correspond to TRBD1. V trim: 6 bases; J trim: 2 bases; unmatched bases: 7. The CDR3 has 15 amino acids, counting the end cysteine and phenylalanine. Of the read, only the CDR3 DNA is kept; its 45 bases are in frame from base 1. The germline V gene specifies MNHNS as CDR1 and SASEGT as CDR2.